This T cell receptor beta chain was recorded in a study of blood T cell repertoires in COVID-19. At the level of the study: Material from acute and convalescent COVID-19 was sourced from the United States, Italy and Spain.

In the original analysis: It was from reference gene primer amplification that nucleated cell counts were estimated. The data were produced by immunoSEQ multiplex PCR, yet TCRdb's version contains in-frame clones alone and is incomplete. That table furnishes V, J and clone size, whereas the DNA furnished D and trimming. The sample yields approximately 300,000 clones, roughly 82% seen once. The germline V gene encodes CDR1 SGHVS and CDR2 FQNEAQ. The CDR3 runs 15 residues. Trimming left V 4 bases short and J 0 bases short, with 10 bases between. V and J are TRBV7-8 and TRBJ2-1, with D perhaps matching TRBD2 (6 bases). Sample: peripheral blood. This receptor was taken from a woman in her 50s with acute or convalescent COVID-19. Written as DNA, the CDR3 is TGTGCCAGCAGCTCCGGACTACACTCCTACAATGAGCAGTTCTTC. Its translation is CASSSGLHSYNEQFF.